This T cell receptor beta chain was sequenced during a study of sequential checkpoint blockade in melanoma. Clones were sequenced by immunoSEQ multiplex PCR, and TCRdb holds only the in-frame ones, with some missing. The profile shows 40,000 or so clones, 80% to 90% of them singletons. Indicated treatment: randomized to nivolumab then ipilimumab (arm A) or the reverse (arm B). Live CD3+CD8+ CD19− CD56− cells were sorted from PBMCs. CDR1 is MNHEY, CDR2 SMNVEV, per germline (reference sequence). Losses at the gene ends were 5 bases for V and 7 bases for J; bases not matched to a gene: 5. The CDR3 totals 13 residues.

This chain links TRBV27 with TRBJ1-5; 7 bases agree with TRBD1. The sequence came from a human donor with melanoma. Sequencing used CD8+ T cells sorted from blood (inferred from file names), obtained from a patient given nivolumab and ipilimumab in sequence. The CDR3 coding sequence is TGTGCCAGCAGTCGCACAGGGGACCAGCCCCAGCATTTT. The encoded protein is CASSRTGDQPQHF.